This TCR beta chain was sequenced during a study of blood T cell repertoires in COVID-19. Study context: In each case, the material was cDNA or gDNA derived from T cells, B-cell-depleted T cells, or PBMCs.

Produced via immunoSEQ multiplex PCR; TCRdb's table is partial and in-frame only. Of about 190,000 clones in the sample, around 80% were seen once. This CDR3 region has 13 residues. V lost 1 base, J lost 4 bases, and 7 bases lay in between. The germline V gene encodes CDR1 KGHSH and CDR2 LQKENI. The sequence was obtained from a woman older than 75 with active or convalescent COVID-19. Sequencing was carried out using peripheral blood. V usage is TRBV18 and J usage is TRBJ1-1; no definite D call. The CDR3 coding sequence is TGTGCCAGCTCACCACGGCCGATCACTGAAGCTTTCTTT. This gives the protein CASSPRPITEAFF.